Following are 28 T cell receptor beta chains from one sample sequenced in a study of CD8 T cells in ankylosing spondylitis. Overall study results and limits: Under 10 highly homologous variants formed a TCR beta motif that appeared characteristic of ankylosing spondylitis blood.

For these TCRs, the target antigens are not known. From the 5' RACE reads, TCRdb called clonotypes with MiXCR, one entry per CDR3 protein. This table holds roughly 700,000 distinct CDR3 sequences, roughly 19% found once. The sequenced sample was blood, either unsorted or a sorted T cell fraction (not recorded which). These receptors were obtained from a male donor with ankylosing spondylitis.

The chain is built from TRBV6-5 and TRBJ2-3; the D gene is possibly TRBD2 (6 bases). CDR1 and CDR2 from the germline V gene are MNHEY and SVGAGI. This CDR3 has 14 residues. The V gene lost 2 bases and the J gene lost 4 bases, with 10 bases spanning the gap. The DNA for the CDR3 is TGTGCCAGCAGTTACGGGGGGAGATCAGATACGCAGTATTTT. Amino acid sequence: CASSYGGRSDTQYF.

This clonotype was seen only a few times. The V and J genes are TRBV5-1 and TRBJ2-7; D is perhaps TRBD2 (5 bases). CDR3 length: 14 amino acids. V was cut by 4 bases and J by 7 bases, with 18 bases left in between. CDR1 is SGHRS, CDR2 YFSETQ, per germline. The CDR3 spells CASSEPLLPGEQYF. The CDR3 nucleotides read TGCGCCAGCAGCGAACCGCTGTTACCGGGAGAGCAGTACTTC. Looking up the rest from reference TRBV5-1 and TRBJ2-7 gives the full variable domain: KAGVTQTPRYLIKTRGQQVTLSCSPISGHRSVSWYQQTPGQGLQFLFEYFSETQRNKGNFPGRFSGRQFSNSRSEMNVSTLELGDSALYLCASSEPLLPGEQYFGPGTRLTVT.

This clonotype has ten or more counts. CDR3 in amino acids: CASSSFGGIGPYEQYF. The DNA for the CDR3 is TGTGCCAGCAGTTCCTTCGGGGGGATTGGCCCCTACGAGCAGTACTTC. The rearrangement links TRBV28 to TRBJ2-7, with 7 nucleotides matching TRBD2. The CDR3 sequence is 16 residues long. With V trimmed by 4 bases and J by 2 bases, 11 bases remained unmatched. Germline values: CDR1 MDHEN, CDR2 SYDVKM.

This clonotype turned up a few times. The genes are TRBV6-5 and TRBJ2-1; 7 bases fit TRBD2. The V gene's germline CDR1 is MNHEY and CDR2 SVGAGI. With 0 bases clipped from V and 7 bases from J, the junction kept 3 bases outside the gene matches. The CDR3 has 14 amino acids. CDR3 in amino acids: CASSYSGGENEQFF. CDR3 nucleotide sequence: TGTGCCAGCAGTTACTCGGGAGGGGAAAATGAGCAGTTCTTC.

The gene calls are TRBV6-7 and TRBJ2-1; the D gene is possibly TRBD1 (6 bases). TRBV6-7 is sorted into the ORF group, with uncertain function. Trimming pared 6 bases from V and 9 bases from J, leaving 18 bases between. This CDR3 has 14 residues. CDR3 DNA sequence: TGTGCCAGCAGGGGGGCGGACGGGGCGCGTGAGCAGTTCTTC. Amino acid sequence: CASRGADGAREQFF.

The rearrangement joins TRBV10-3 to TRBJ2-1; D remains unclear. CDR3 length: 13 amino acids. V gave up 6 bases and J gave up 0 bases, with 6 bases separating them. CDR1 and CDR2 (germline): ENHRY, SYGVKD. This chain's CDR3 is CAISASSYNEQFF. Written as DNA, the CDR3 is TGTGCCATCAGCGCAAGCTCCTACAATGAGCAGTTCTTC.

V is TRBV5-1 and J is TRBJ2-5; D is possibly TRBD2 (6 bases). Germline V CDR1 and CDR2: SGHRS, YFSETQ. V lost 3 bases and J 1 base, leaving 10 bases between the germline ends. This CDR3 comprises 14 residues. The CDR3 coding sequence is TGCGCCAGCAGCTGGAGGGTTAGCCAAGAGACCCAGTACTTC. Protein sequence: CASSWRVSQETQYF.

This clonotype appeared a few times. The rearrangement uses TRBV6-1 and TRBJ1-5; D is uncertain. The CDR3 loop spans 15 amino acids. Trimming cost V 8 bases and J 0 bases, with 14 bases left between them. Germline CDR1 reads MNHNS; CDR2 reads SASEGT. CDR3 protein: CASAPPADSNQPQHF. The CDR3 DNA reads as TGTGCCAGCGCCCCTCCTGCAGATAGCAATCAGCCCCAGCATTTT.

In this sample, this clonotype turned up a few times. CDR3 nucleotides: TGCGCCAGCAGCCCGGGTCGTTACTATGGCTACACCTTC. Residues: CASSPGRYYGYTF. The V and J genes are TRBV4-1 and TRBJ1-2, with D unresolved. This CDR3 region has 13 residues. Germline lookup yields CDR1 MGHRA and CDR2 YSYEKL. Trimming pared 4 bases from V and 3 bases from J, leaving 9 bases between.

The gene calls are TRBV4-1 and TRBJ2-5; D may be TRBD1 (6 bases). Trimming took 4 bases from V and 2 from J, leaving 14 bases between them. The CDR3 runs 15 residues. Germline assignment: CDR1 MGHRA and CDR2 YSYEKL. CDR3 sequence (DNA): TGCGCCAGCAGCCTCCATTTACAGGGTCAAGAGACCCAGTACTTC. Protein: CASSLHLQGQETQYF.

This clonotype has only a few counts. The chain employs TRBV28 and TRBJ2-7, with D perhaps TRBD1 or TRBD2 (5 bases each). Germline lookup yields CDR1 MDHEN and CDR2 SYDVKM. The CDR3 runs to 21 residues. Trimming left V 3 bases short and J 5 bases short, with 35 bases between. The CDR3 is CASSFSPWSRPNEGQLHEQYF. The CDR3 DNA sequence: TGTGCCAGCAGTTTTTCGCCGTGGTCCAGGCCCAACGAGGGGCAACTCCACGAGCAGTACTTC.

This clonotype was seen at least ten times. The CDR3 reads CASSLSGTAGNQPQHF. CDR3 coding DNA: TGTGCCAGCAGCTTATCGGGGACGGCCGGCAATCAGCCCCAGCATTTT. This chain uses TRBV7-9 with TRBJ1-5; maybe TRBD1 (5 bases). This CDR3 has 16 amino acids. With 2 bases removed from V and 2 bases from J, the gap between germline ends came to 13 bases. Germline V gene lookup returns CDR1 SEHNR and CDR2 FQNEAQ (reference sequence).

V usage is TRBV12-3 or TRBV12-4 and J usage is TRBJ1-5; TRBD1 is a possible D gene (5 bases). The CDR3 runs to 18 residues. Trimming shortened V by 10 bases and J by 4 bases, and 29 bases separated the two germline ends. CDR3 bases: TGTGCCATCAGCCCATTGACGCCCGGGACTGGGGGGAATCAGCCCCAGCATTTT. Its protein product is CAISPLTPGTGGNQPQHF.

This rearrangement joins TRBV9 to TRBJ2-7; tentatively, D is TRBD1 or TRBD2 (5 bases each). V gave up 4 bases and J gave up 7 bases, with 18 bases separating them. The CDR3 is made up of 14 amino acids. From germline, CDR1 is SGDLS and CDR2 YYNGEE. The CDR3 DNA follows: TGTGCCAGCAGCCCAGACGGGGCTCGGGAAGAGCAGTACTTC. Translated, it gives CASSPDGAREEQYF.

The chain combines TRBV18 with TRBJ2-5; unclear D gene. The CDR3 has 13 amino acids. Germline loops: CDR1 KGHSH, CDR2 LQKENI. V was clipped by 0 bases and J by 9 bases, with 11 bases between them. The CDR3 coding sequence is TGTGCCAGCTCACCACCAACACACCAGTCCCAGTACTTC. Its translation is CASSPPTHQSQYF.

CDR3 sequence reads: CASSQAGLAGAGELFF. The DNA of the CDR3 is TGTGCCAGCAGCCAAGCTGGACTAGCGGGGGCCGGGGAGCTGTTTTTT. The rearrangement joins TRBV3-1 to TRBJ2-2; 13 bases agree with TRBD2. The germline gives CDR1 LGHDT, CDR2 YNNKEL (reference sequence). The V and J ends lost 1 base and 6 bases, in that order; junction bases with no gene match: 2. The CDR3 is made up of 16 amino acids.

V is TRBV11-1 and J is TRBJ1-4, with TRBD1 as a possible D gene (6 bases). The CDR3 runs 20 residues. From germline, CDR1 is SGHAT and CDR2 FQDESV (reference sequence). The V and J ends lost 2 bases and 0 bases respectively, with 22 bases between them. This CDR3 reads CASSLRGEQRLFATNEKLFF. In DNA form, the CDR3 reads TGTGCCAGCAGCTTAAGGGGGGAGCAAAGACTGTTCGCAACTAATGAAAAACTGTTTTTT.

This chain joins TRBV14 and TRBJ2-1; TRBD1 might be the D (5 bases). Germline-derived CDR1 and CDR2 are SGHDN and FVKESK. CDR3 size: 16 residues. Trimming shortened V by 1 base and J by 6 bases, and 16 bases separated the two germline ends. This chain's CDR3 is CASSQGSGSLGNEQFF. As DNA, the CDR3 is TGTGCCAGCAGCCAAGGTTCAGGGTCTCTGGGCAATGAGCAGTTCTTC.

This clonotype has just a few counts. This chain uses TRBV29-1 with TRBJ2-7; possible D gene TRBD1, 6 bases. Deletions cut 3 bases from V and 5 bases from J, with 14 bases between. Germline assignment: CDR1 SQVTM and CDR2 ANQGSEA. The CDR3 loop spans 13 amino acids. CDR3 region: CSVEGQGTDEQYF. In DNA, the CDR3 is TGCAGCGTTGAGGGACAAGGGACGGACGAGCAGTACTTC.

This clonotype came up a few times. The DNA for the CDR3 is TGTGCCAGCAGTTACAGTCAGGGGGCATACACCGGGGAGCTGTTTTTT. Its translation is CASSYSQGAYTGELFF. The chain uses TRBV6-5 and TRBJ2-2; 8 bases align to TRBD1. V was pared by 2 bases and J by 3 bases, with 5 bases of the junction left unmatched. The CDR3 has 16 amino acids. CDR1 is MNHEY and CDR2 is SVGAGI in the germline V gene.

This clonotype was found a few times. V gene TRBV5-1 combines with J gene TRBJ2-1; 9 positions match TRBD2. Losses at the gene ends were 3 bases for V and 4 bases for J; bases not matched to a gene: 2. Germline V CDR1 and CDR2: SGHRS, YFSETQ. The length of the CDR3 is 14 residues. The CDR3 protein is CASSYGLAYNEQFF. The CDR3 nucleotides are TGCGCCAGCAGCTACGGACTAGCGTACAATGAGCAGTTCTTC.

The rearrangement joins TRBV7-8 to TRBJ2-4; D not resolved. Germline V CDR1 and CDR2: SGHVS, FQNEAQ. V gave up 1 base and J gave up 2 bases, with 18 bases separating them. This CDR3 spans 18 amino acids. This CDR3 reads CASSLESLRAWSKNIQYF. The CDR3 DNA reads TGTGCCAGCAGCTTAGAGTCATTAAGGGCCTGGTCCAAAAACATTCAGTACTTC.

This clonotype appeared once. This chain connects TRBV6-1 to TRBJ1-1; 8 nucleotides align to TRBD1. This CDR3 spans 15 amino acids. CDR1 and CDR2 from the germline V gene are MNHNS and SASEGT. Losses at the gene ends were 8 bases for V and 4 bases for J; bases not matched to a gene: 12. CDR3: CASGGAGGRTTEAFF. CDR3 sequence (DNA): TGTGCCAGCGGAGGGGCAGGGGGCCGAACCACTGAAGCTTTCTTT.

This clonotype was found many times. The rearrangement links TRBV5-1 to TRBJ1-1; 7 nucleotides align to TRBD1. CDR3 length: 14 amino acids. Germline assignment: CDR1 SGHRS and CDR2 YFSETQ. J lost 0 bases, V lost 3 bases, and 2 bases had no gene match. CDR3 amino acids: CASSSGQVNTEAFF. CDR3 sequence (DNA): TGCGCCAGCAGCTCCGGACAGGTGAACACTGAAGCTTTCTTT.

The chain's CDR3 is CASSLALGTETQYF. Here the CDR3 DNA reads TGTGCCAGCAGTTTAGCTCTAGGGACAGAGACCCAGTACTTC. The genes are TRBV12-3 or TRBV12-4 and TRBJ2-5; D tentatively fits TRBD1 or TRBD2 (5 bases each). This CDR3 comprises 14 residues. V dropped 0 bases and J dropped 4 bases, with 9 bases sitting between them.

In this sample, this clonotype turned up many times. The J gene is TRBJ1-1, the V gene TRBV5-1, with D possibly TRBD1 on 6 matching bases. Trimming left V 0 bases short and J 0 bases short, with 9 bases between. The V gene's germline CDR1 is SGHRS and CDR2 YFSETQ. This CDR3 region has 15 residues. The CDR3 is CASSLVSGVNTEAFF. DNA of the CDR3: TGCGCCAGCAGCTTGGTTTCAGGGGTGAACACTGAAGCTTTCTTT.

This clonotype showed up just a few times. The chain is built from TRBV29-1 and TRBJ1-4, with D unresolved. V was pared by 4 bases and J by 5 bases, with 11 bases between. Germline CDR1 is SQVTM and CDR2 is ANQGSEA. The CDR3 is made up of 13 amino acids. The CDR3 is CSVGERTNEKLFF. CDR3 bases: TGCAGCGTTGGGGAACGAACCAATGAAAAACTGTTTTTT.

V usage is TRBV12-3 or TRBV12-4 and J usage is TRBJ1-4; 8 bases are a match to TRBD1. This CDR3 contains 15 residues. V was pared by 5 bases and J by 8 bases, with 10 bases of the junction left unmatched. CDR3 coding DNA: TGTGCCAGCAGTCAACGGACAGGGAGTAACGAAAAACTGTTTTTT. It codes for CASSQRTGSNEKLFF.